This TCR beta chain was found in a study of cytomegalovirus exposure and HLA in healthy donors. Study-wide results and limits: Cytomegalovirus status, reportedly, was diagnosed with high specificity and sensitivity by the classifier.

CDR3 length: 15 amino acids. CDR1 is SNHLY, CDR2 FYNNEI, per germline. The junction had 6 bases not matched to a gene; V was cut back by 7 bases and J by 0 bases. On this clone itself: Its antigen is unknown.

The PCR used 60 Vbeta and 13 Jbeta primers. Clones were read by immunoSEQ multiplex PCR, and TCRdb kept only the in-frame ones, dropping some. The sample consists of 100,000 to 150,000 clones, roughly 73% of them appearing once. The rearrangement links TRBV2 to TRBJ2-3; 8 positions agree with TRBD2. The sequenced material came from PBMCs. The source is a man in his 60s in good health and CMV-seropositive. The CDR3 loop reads CASKGLAGSTDTQYF. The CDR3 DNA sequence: TGTGCCAGCAAGGGGCTAGCGGGTAGCACAGATACGCAGTATTTT.